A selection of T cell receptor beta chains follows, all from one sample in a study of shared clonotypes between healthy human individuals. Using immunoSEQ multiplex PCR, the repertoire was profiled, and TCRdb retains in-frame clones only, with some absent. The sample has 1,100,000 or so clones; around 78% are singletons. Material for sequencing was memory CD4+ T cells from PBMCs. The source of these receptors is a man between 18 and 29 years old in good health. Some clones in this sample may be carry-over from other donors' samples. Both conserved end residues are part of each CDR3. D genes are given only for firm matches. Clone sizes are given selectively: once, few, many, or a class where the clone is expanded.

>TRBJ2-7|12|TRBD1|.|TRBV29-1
TGCAGCGTGACCGGGACAGACTACGAGCAGTACTTC
CSVTGTDYEQYF
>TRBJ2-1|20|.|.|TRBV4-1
TGCGCCAGCAGCCAAGATCAATCTTTATTCGGTTTGACCTCCTACAATGAGCAGTTCTTC
CASSQDQSLFGLTSYNEQFF
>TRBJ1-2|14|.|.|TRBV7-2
TGTGCCAGCCGGGGTCAGACGGGGGGCTATGGCTACACCTTC
CASRGQTGGYGYTF
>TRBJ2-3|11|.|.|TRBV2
TGTGCCAGCAAGTACAGAGATACGCAGTATTTT
CASKYRDTQYF
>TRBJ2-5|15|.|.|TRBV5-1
TGCGCCAGCAGCTTGGAAAGCGCTACCCGGGAGACCCAGTACTTC
CASSLESATRETQYF
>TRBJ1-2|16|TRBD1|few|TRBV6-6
TGTGCCAGCAGTTACAATCAGGGACAGGCTCTTTCAGGCTACACCTTC
CASSYNQGQALSGYTF
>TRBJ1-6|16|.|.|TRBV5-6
TGTGCCAGCAGCGAAAACGGACGGCACCCTAATTCACCCCTCCACTTT
CASSENGRHPNSPLHF
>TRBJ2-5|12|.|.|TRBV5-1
TGCGCCAGCAGCTTAGACTCGGAGACCCAGTACTTC
CASSLDSETQYF
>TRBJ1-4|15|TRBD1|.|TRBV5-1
TGCGCCAGCAGGACACACGGACAGGGGAATGAAAAACTGTTTTTT
CASRTHGQGNEKLFF
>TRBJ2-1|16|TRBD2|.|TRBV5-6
TGTGCCAGCAGCCCGCTGGCACTAGCGGGAGGGAATGAGCAGTTCTTC
CASSPLALAGGNEQFF
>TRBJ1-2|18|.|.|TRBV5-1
TGCGCCAGCAGCTTCTTAGATTCACGACGTCGCTCTAACTATGGCTACACCTTC
CASSFLDSRRRSNYGYTF
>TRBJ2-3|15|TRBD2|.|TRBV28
TGTGCCAGCAGTTTATCGCTAGCGGGAATGGATACGCAGTATTTT
CASSLSLAGMDTQYF
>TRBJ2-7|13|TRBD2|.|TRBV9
TGTGCCAGCAGTCGGGGGGGAAAAGGCGAGCAGTACTTC
CASSRGGKGEQYF
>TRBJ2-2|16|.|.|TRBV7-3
TGTGCCAGCAGCCTTGGGGCCCGGCTAAACACCGGGGAGCTGTTTTTT
CASSLGARLNTGELFF
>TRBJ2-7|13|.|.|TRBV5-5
TGTGCCAGCAGCTTGGCCCTCCCCTACGAGCAGTACTTC
CASSLALPYEQYF
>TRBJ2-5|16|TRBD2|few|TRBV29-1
TGCAGCGCGTACAACGTAGCGGGAGAACGCCAAGAGACCCAGTACTTC
CSAYNVAGERQETQYF
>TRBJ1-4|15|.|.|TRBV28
TGTGCCAGCACCGTCCAGGGTTCAACTAATGAAAAACTGTTTTTT
CASTVQGSTNEKLFF
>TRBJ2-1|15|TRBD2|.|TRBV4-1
TGCGCCAGCAGCGAGGCCGGGACTAGCCTCTACGAGCAGTTCTTC
CASSEAGTSLYEQFF
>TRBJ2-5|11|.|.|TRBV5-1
TGCGCCAGCAGGGCCCAAGAGACCCAGTACTTC
CASRAQETQYF
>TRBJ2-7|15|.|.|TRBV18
TGTGCCAGCTCACCACAGGGGGGGAATTGGGACGAGCAGTACTTC
CASSPQGGNWDEQYF
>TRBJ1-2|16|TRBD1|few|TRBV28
TGTGCCAGCACCACATCACCGGGACAGGGATCAAATGGCTACACCTTC
CASTTSPGQGSNGYTF
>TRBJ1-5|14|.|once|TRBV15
TGTGCCACCGCCACAAACAGGGTCAATCAGCCCCAGCATTTT
CATATNRVNQPQHF
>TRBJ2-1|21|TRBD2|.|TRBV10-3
TGTGCCATCTCTAAACAAATCATGGGACTAGCGGGAGGGCCGGGGGACAATGAGCAGTTCTTC
CAISKQIMGLAGGPGDNEQFF
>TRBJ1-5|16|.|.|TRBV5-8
TGTGCCAGCAGCTCCGTCCTGAGGAGGGCGGGACAGCCCCAGCATTTT
CASSSVLRRAGQPQHF
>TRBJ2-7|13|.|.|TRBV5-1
TGCGCCAGCCGAGAAAGGGACCTATACGAGCAGTACTTC
CASRERDLYEQYF
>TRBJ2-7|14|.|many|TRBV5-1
TGCGCCAGCAGCTTGGAGGTCAGGGGAGTCGAGCAGTACTTC
CASSLEVRGVEQYF
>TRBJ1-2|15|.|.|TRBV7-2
TGTGCCAGCAGCTTAGTCGGGGCGGGGTCCTATGGCTACACCTTC
CASSLVGAGSYGYTF
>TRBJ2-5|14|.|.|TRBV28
TGTGCCAGCACCCTAAGGGGCAGGGAACAGACCCAGTACTTC
CASTLRGREQTQYF
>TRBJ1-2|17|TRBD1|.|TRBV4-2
TGTGCCAGCAGCCAACTCGGAGGGGGCAGGGAGGCTTCGGGCTACACCTTC
CASSQLGGGREASGYTF
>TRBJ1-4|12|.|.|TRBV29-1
TGCAGCGCGCCGGACCCTAATGAAAAACTGTTTTTT
CSAPDPNEKLFF
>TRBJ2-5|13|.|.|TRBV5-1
TGCGCCAGCAGCTTGGGTGTACGGGAGACCCAGTACTTC
CASSLGVRETQYF
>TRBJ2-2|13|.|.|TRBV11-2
TGTGCCAGCAGCTTCGATCCCTCCGGGGAGCTGTTTTTT
CASSFDPSGELFF
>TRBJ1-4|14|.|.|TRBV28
TGTGCCAGCAGTTTAACATCGGGCCATGAAAAACTGTTTTTT
CASSLTSGHEKLFF
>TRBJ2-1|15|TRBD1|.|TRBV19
TGTGCCAGTAGTATACCCAATGACAGGGGGTATGAGCAGTTCTTC
CASSIPNDRGYEQFF
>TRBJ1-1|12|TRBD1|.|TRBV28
TGTGCCAGCGGACAGGGGGCATCTGAAGCTTTCTTT
CASGQGASEAFF
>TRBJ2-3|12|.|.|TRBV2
TGTGCCAGCACCCCAGGGGGGGATACGCAGTATTTT
CASTPGGDTQYF
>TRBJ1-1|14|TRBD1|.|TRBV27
TGTGCCAGCAGTTACACCAGGGGGTTAGCTGAAGCTTTCTTT
CASSYTRGLAEAFF
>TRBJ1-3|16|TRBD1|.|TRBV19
TGTGCCAGTAGTGTCGGCCGGGACAGCTCTGGAAACACCATATATTTT
CASSVGRDSSGNTIYF
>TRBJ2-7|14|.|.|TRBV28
TGTGCTAGCAGTTCCCTAACATTCTCCTACGAGCAGTACTTC
CASSSLTFSYEQYF
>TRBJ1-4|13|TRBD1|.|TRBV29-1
TGCAGCGTTGTGGGACAGGGTCGGGAAAAACTGTTTTTT
CSVVGQGREKLFF
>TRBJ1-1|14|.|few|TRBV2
TGTGCCAGCAGTGTGGCGGAGCGGGGCACTGAAGCTTTCTTT
CASSVAERGTEAFF
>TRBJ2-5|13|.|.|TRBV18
TGTGCCAGCTCACTTTTGGTCGGGGAGACCCAGTACTTC
CASSLLVGETQYF
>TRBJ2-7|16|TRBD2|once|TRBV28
TGTGCCAGCAGTTCCCCGGCTAGCGGGATCGCCTACGAGCAGTACTTC
CASSSPASGIAYEQYF